These 24 T cell receptor beta chains share one sample of origin, sequenced in a study of regulatory T cells in long-lasting Graves disease. Time point specified: newly diagnosed GD, antithyroid drugs for less than 3 months. TCR sequences were obtained from RNA taken from PBMCs. Through Arm-PCR of CDR3 regions and iRepertoire HTBI primers, TCR beta libraries were built. Using its own MiXCR run on the multiplex PCR reads, TCRdb lists one record per CDR3 protein. The table lists about 610,000 distinct CDR3 sequences, 15% to 20% of them singletons. The same data also went into a second study, on T cells in Graves' hyperthyroidism and ophthalmopathy.

The sequenced sample was peripheral blood mononuclear cells (PBMCs), obtained at new diagnosis, from a patient treated with antithyroid drugs. These receptors originate from a man between 18 and 29 years old with Graves disease.

This clonotype was counted at least ten times. The V and J genes are TRBV15 and TRBJ2-7; D is undetermined. V lost 0 bases, J lost 5 bases, and 8 bases lay in between. This CDR3 region has 13 residues. The V gene's germline CDR1 is LNHNV and CDR2 YYDKDF (reference sequence). The CDR3 protein is CATSREAVDEQYF. The CDR3 DNA reads TGTGCCACCAGCAGAGAAGCCGTAGACGAGCAGTACTTC. The full variable domain, completed using reference TRBV15 and TRBJ2-7, is DAMVIQNPRYQVTQFGKPVTLSCSQTLNHNVMYWYQQKSSQAPKLLFHYYDKDFNNEADTPDNFQSRRPNTSFCFLDIRSPGLGDTAMYLCATSREAVDEQYFGPGTRLTVT.

This clonotype was observed a handful of times. The V and J genes are TRBV7-9 and TRBJ2-7; 7 bases map to TRBD1. V shed 2 bases, J shed 4 bases, and the junction held 8 bases outside the gene matches. The CDR3 has 15 residues. Germline CDR1 reads SEHNR; CDR2 reads FQNEAQ (reference sequence). CDR3 region: CASSLNGDREYEQYF. The CDR3 DNA reads as TGTGCCAGCAGCTTAAACGGGGACAGAGAGTACGAGCAGTACTTC.

There are a few counts of this clonotype. The gene calls are TRBV29-1 and TRBJ2-1, with a tentative D call TRBD2 (5 bases). Germline lookup yields CDR1 SQVTM and CDR2 ANQGSEA. The V end was cut by 4 bases, the J end by 7 bases, with 14 bases between. The CDR3 totals 13 residues. The CDR3 bases are TGCAGCGTTGGAATCCCGGGATGGAATGAGCAGTTCTTC. This sequence encodes CSVGIPGWNEQFF.

This rearrangement joins TRBV28 to TRBJ2-1, with D unresolved. The CDR3 contains 12 residues. The germline V and J ends were trimmed by 6 bases and 4 bases, with 7 bases remaining between them. Per germline, CDR1 MDHEN and CDR2 SYDVKM. Here the CDR3 reads CASRSFYNEQFF. The CDR3 nucleotides read TGTGCCAGCAGATCATTTTACAATGAGCAGTTCTTC.

The chain combines TRBV28 with TRBJ1-6, with unresolved D. The CDR3 runs to 18 residues. V was clipped by 2 bases and J by 1 base, with 15 bases between them. Germline CDR1 and CDR2: MDHEN and SYDVKM. The CDR3 here is CASSLEGSLSSYNSPLHF. The CDR3 DNA sequence: TGTGCCAGCAGTTTAGAAGGGAGCCTTTCGTCCTATAATTCACCCCTCCACTTT.

This clonotype was found many times. This chain uses TRBV12-3 or TRBV12-4 with TRBJ2-1; no reliable D call. This CDR3 is 11 amino acids long. Trimming shortened V by 3 bases and J by 7 bases, and 4 bases separated the two germline ends. The CDR3 is CASSFMNEQFF. DNA of the CDR3: TGTGCCAGCAGTTTTATGAATGAGCAGTTCTTC.

This clonotype was seen a few times. The chain recombines TRBV7-2 with TRBJ1-4, with 7 nucleotides matching TRBD1. Germline V gene sequence: CDR1 SGHTA, CDR2 FQGNSA. The ends lost 5 bases at V and 3 bases at J; junction bases unmatched: 6. The CDR3 has 15 residues. CDR3 nucleotide sequence: TGTGCCAGCAGCGCCTCAGGGGGGGCTAATGAAAAACTGTTTTTT. As protein: CASSASGGANEKLFF.

This chain uses TRBV12-3 or TRBV12-4 with TRBJ1-2; D not certain. The CDR3 is 14 amino acids. V lost 5 bases to trimming and J lost 3 bases, with 13 bases between them. CDR3 bases: TGTGCCAGCAGTCGGAACCCAGATTACTATGGCTACACCTTC. Residues: CASSRNPDYYGYTF.

Many counts were recorded for this clonotype. J is TRBJ1-5 and V is TRBV12-3 or TRBV12-4, with a tentative D call TRBD1 (5 bases). Trimming shortened V by 3 bases and J by 6 bases, and 12 bases separated the two germline ends. The CDR3 has 14 amino acids. The CDR3 nucleotides read TGTGCCAGCAGTTTTGGTGGGGCGGGTCAGCCCCAGCATTTT. It yields the protein CASSFGGAGQPQHF.

A note on this clonotype: A much bigger clone sits one base away, suggesting this may be a read error. This sequence joins TRBV6-9 and TRBJ1-1; TRBD1 matches at 8 bases. The trim removed 4 bases at V and 1 base at J, leaving 8 bases unmatched. The CDR3 consists of 16 residues. Germline CDR1 is MNHGY and CDR2 is SVAAGI. The CDR3 here is CASSSGQGRRNTEAFF. CDR3 nucleotides: TGTGCCAGCAGTTCCGGACAGGGCCGTAGGAACACTGAAGCTTTCTTT.

The chain has TRBV7-9 and TRBJ1-5; TRBD1 might be the D (5 bases). Trimming removed 4 bases at V and 4 bases at J, with 17 bases between. Germline CDR1 SEHNR, CDR2 FQNEAQ (reference sequence). The CDR3 covers 16 residues. The CDR3 region is CASSSGPRRGNQPQHF. DNA of the CDR3: TGTGCCAGCAGCTCCGGACCCCGAAGGGGTAATCAGCCCCAGCATTTT.

This clonotype came up many times. J is TRBJ1-2 and V is TRBV3-1; tentative D call: TRBD1 (5 bases). V shed 0 bases and J shed 0 bases, with 11 bases lying between them. There are 16 residues in the CDR3. Looked up from germline, CDR1 is LGHDT and CDR2 is YNNKEL (reference sequence). In DNA form, the CDR3 reads TGTGCCAGCAGCCAAGATTGGGGCAGTCCTAACTATGGCTACACCTTC. It translates to CASSQDWGSPNYGYTF.

V and J are TRBV10-3 and TRBJ1-5, with 9 bases identical to TRBD1. Looked up from germline, CDR1 is ENHRY and CDR2 is SYGVKD. CDR3 length: 14 amino acids. The junction had 5 bases not matched to a gene; V was cut back by 6 bases and J by 5 bases. CDR3 in DNA: TGTGCCATCAGCAGACGACAGGGGGATCAGCCCCAGCATTTT. Its translation is CAISRRQGDQPQHF.

This clonotype was detected a few times. The rearrangement links TRBV7-9 to TRBJ2-3; 10 nucleotides agree with TRBD1. The V segment lost 4 bases and the J segment 3 bases; nucleotides outside the gene matches: 4. CDR1 and CDR2 from the germline V gene are SEHNR and FQNEAQ (reference sequence). The CDR3 runs 15 residues. The CDR3 bases are TGTGCCAGCAGCTCACTGGGACAGGGGACAGATACGCAGTATTTT. This encodes CASSSLGQGTDTQYF.

V gene TRBV7-9 combines with J gene TRBJ2-7; 7 positions match TRBD1. The CDR3 spans 17 residues. CDR1 is SEHNR and CDR2 is FQNEAQ in the germline V gene (reference sequence). With V trimmed by 3 bases and J by 0 bases, 11 bases remained unmatched. The CDR3 reads CASSFRQGGGYSYEQYF. Here the CDR3 DNA reads TGTGCCAGCAGCTTTAGACAGGGCGGCGGGTACTCCTACGAGCAGTACTTC.

Only a few counts were recorded for this clonotype. The gene calls are TRBV27 and TRBJ2-2; 11 nucleotides match TRBD1. This CDR3 has 15 amino acids. Trimming took 2 bases from V and 7 from J; bases not matched to a gene: 3. CDR1 is MNHEY and CDR2 is SMNVEV in the germline V gene (reference sequence). CDR3 protein: CASSLGTGGGGELFF. The CDR3 bases are TGTGCCAGCAGTTTAGGGACAGGGGGTGGCGGGGAGCTGTTTTTT.

This clonotype was observed a handful of times. The chain links TRBV30 to TRBJ1-2; D is possibly TRBD1 (6 bases). Deletions cut 3 bases from V and 7 bases from J, with 18 bases between. This CDR3 contains 14 residues. Per germline, CDR1 GTSNPN and CDR2 SVGIG (reference sequence). CDR3 in DNA: TGTGCCTGGAGCCGGGGGGGCCGCCCGGCTGGCTACACCTTC. Translation gives CAWSRGGRPAGYTF.

The chain is built from TRBV2 and TRBJ2-2; either TRBD1 or TRBD2 may supply D (6 bases each). The germline gives CDR1 SNHLY, CDR2 FYNNEI. V was shortened by 4 bases and J by 4 bases, with 16 bases between the two germline ends. The CDR3 sequence is 16 residues long. The CDR3 reads CASSGRVRGGTGELFF. DNA of the CDR3: TGTGCCAGCAGTGGGCGGGTCAGGGGAGGCACCGGGGAGCTGTTTTTT.

The chain recombines TRBV20-1 with TRBJ2-1; D unresolved. The CDR3 sequence is 14 residues long. CDR1 and CDR2 from the germline V gene are DFQATT and SNEGSKA (reference sequence). V lost 6 bases and J lost 0, with 12 bases in between. This CDR3 is CSAPGIFSYNEQFF. The CDR3 DNA sequence: TGCAGTGCCCCCGGCATATTCTCCTACAATGAGCAGTTCTTC.

This clonotype appeared many times. This chain connects TRBV12-3 or TRBV12-4 to TRBJ2-7; D may be TRBD1 (5 bases). The CDR3 has 14 residues. V was trimmed by 5 bases and J by 2 bases, leaving 13 bases between them. The chain's CDR3 is CASSPDDRTYEQYF. CDR3 nucleotide sequence: TGTGCCAGCAGTCCTGATGACAGAACCTACGAGCAGTACTTC.

The sample holds many counts of this clonotype. The chain joins TRBV11-3 to TRBJ2-3; 7 bases fit TRBD2. V shed 0 bases and J 1 base; nucleotides not matched to a gene: 7. CDR3 length equals 17 residues. Germline V gives CDR1 SGHNT, CDR2 YENEEA. The chain's CDR3 is CASSLDDTGGRTDTQYF. The CDR3 nucleotides are TGTGCCAGCAGCTTAGACGATACGGGAGGCCGCACAGATACGCAGTATTTT.

The rearrangement joins TRBV11-2 to TRBJ2-4, with a tentative D call TRBD2 (5 bases). This CDR3 is built from 16 residues. Per germline, CDR1 SGHAT and CDR2 FQNNGV. The ends were cut back, 6 bases at V and 0 bases at J, with 15 bases in the middle. Here the CDR3 reads CASSLDFFQAKNIQYF. Here the CDR3 DNA reads TGTGCCAGCAGTCTGGACTTTTTTCAAGCCAAAAACATTCAGTACTTC.

This clonotype appeared once. A much more abundant neighbour one base away suggests this may be a read error. In this CDR3 the conserved last residue, phenylalanine or tryptophan, is missing, so a read error is likely. The V call is TRBV28, the J call TRBJ1-1; 7 positions agree with TRBD1. The CDR3 spans 11 residues. V lost 6 bases and J lost 8; bases outside the gene matches: 3. Germline assignment: CDR1 MDHEN and CDR2 SYDVKM. The CDR3 region is CASSPDREAFS. CDR3 sequence (DNA): TGTGCCAGCAGCCCGGACAGGGAAGCTTTCTCT.

This clonotype was seen at least ten times. This chain connects TRBV19 to TRBJ2-7; 7 nucleotides align to TRBD1. The V gene's germline CDR1 is LNHDA and CDR2 SQIVND (reference sequence). This CDR3 contains 14 residues. Trimming took 4 bases from V and 7 from J; bases not matched to a gene: 10. CDR3 nucleotide sequence: TGTGCCAGTAGTACACGGACAGGTGGTGGGGAGCAGTACTTC. Amino acids: CASSTRTGGGEQYF.